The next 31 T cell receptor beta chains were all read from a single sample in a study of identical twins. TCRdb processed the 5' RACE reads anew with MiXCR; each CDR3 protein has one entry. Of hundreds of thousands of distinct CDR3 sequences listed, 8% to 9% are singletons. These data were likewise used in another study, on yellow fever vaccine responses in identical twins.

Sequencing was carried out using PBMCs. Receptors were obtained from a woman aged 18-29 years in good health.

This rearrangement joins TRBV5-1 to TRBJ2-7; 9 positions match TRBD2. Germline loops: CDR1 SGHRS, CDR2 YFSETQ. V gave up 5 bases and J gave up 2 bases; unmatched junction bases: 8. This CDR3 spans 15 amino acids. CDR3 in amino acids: CASRVGERGAYEQYF. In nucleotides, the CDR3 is TGCGCCAGCAGGGTAGGGGAGCGGGGGGCCTACGAGCAGTACTTC.

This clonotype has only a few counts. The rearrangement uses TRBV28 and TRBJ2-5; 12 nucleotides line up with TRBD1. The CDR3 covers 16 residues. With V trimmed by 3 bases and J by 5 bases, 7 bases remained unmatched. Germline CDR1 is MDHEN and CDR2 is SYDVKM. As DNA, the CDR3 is TGTGCCAGCAGTTTTACTGGGACAGGGGGCCTCGAGACCCAGTACTTC. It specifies CASSFTGTGGLETQYF.

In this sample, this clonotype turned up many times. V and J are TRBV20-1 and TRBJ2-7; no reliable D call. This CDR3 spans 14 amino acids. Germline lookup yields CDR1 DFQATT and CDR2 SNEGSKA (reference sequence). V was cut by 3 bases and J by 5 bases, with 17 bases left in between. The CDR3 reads CSARLELPTHEQYF. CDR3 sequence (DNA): TGCAGTGCTAGGTTAGAACTCCCGACCCACGAGCAGTACTTC.

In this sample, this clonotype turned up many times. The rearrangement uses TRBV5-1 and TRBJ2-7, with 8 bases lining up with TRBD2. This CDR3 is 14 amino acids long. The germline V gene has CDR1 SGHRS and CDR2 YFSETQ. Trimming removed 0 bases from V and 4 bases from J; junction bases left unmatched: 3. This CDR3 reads CASSLVREGYEQYF. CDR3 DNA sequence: TGCGCCAGCAGCTTGGTCCGGGAGGGTTACGAGCAGTACTTC.

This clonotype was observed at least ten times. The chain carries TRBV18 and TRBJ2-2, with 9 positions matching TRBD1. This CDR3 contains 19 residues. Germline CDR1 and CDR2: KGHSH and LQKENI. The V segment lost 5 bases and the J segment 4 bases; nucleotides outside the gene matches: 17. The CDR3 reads CASSSVPGQGSGFTGELFF. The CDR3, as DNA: TGTGCCAGCTCATCAGTCCCGGGACAGGGATCGGGCTTCACCGGGGAGCTGTTTTTT. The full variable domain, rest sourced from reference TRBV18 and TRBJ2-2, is NAGVMQNPRHLVRRRGQEARLRCSPMKGHSHVYWYRQLPEEGLKFMVYLQKENIIDESGMPKERFSAEFPKEGPSILRIQQVVRGDSAAYFCASSSVPGQGSGFTGELFFGEGSRLTVL.

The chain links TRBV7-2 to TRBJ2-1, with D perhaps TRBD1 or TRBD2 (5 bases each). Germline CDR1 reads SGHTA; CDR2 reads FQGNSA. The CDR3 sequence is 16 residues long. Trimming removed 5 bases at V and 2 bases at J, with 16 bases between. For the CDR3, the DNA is TGTGCCAGCAGCCCGTGGCAGGGACCTGCCTACAATGAGCAGTTCTTC. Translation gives CASSPWQGPAYNEQFF.

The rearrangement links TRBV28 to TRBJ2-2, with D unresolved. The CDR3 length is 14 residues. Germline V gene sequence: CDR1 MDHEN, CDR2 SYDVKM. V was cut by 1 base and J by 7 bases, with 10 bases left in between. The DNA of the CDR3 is TGTGCCAGCAGTTTATTTGAGTCCGGCGGGGAGCTGTTTTTT. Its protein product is CASSLFESGGELFF.

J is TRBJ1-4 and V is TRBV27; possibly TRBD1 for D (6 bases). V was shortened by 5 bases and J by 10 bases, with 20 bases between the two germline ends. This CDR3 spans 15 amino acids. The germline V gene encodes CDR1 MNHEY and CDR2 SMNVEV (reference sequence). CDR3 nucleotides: TGTGCCAGCAGTCCCCTCGGGGGGCCGGTCGGAAAACTGTTTTTT. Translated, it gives CASSPLGGPVGKLFF.

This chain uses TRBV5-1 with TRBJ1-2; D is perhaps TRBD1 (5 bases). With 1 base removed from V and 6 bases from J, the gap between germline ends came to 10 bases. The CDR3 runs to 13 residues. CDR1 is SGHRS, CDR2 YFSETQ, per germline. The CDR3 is CASSLNSRDGYTF. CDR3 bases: TGCGCCAGCAGCTTGAATTCCAGGGATGGCTACACCTTC.

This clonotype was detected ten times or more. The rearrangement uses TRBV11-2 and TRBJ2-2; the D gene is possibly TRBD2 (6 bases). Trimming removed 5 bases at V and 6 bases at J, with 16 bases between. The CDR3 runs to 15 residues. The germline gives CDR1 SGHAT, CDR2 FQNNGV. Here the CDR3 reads CASSTRDWEAGELFF. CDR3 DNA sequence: TGTGCCAGCAGCACGAGGGACTGGGAAGCCGGGGAGCTGTTTTTT.

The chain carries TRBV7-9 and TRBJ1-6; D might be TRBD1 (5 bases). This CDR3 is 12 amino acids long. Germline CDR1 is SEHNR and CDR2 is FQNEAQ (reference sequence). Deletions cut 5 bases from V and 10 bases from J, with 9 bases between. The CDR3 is CASSAGTSPLHF. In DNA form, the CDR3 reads TGTGCCAGCAGCGCAGGGACCTCACCCCTCCACTTT.

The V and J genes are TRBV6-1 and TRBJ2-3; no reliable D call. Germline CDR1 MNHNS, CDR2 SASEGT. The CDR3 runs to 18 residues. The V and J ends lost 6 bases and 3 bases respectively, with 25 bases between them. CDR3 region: CASRPKALNDTKTDTQYF. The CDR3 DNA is TGTGCCAGCAGGCCGAAGGCCTTGAACGACACTAAGACAGATACGCAGTATTTT.

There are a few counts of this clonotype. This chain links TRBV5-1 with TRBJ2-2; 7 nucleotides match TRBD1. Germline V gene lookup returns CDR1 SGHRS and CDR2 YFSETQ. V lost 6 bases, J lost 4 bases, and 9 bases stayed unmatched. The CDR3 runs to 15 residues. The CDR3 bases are TGCGCCAGCAAACAGGGGAGAGATCGCACCGGGGAGCTGTTTTTT. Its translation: CASKQGRDRTGELFF.

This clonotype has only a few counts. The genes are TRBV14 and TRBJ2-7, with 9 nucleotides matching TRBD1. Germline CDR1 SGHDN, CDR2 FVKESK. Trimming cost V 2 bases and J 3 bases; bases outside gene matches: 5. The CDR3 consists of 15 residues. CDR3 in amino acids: CASSQFAGQGYEQYF. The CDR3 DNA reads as TGTGCCAGCAGCCAATTCGCGGGACAGGGCTACGAGCAGTACTTC.

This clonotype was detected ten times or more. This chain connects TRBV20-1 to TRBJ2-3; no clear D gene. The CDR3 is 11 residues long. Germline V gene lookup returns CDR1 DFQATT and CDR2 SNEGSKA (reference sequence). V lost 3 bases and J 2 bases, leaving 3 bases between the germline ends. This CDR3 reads CSARVTDTQYF. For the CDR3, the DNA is TGCAGTGCTAGGGTCACAGATACGCAGTATTTT.

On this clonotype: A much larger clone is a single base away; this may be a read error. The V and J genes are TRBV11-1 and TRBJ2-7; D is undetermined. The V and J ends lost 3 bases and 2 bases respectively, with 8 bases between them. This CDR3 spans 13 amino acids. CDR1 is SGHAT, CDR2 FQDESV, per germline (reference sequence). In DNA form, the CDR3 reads TGTGCCAGCAGCTTCAGTAGGACCTACGAGCAGTACTTC. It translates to CASSFSRTYEQYF. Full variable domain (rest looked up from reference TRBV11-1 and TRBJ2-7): EAEVAQSPRYKITEKSQAVAFWCDPISGHATLYWYRQILGQGPELLVQFQDESVVDDSQLPKDRFSAERLKGVDSTLKIQPAELGDSAMYLCASSFSRTYEQYFGPGTRLTVT.

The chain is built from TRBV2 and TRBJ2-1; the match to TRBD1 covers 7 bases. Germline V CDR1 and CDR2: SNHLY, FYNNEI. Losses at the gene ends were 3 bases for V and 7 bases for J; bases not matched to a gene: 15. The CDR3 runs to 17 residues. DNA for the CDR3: TGTGCCAGCAGTGAGCTCCCTGAGGGGGCATATTCGAATGAGCAGTTCTTC. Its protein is CASSELPEGAYSNEQFF.

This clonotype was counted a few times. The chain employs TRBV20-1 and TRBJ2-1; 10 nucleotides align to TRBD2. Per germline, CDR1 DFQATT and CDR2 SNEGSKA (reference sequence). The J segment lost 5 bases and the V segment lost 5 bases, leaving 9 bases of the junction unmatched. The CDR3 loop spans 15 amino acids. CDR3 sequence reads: CSAPPGTSVNNEQFF. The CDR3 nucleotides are TGCAGTGCTCCCCCCGGGACTAGCGTCAACAATGAGCAGTTCTTC.

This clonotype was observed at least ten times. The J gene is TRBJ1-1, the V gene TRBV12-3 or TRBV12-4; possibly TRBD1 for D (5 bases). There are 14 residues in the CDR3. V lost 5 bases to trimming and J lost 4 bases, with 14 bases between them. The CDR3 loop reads CASSLTYRTTEAFF. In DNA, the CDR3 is TGTGCCAGCAGTCTCACCTACAGGACCACTGAAGCTTTCTTT.

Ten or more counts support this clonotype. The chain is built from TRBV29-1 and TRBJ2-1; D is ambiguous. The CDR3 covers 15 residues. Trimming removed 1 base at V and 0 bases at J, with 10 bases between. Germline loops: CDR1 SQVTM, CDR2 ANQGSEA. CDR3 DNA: TGCAGCGTTGAAGGGGCTAAGAGCTCCTACAATGAGCAGTTCTTC. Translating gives CSVEGAKSSYNEQFF.

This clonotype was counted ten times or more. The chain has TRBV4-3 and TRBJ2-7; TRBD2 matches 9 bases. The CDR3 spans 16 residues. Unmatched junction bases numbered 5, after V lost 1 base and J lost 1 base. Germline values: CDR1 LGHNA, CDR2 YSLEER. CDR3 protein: CASSQVGTSKSYEQYF. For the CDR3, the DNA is TGCGCCAGCAGCCAAGTTGGGACTAGCAAATCCTACGAGCAGTACTTC.

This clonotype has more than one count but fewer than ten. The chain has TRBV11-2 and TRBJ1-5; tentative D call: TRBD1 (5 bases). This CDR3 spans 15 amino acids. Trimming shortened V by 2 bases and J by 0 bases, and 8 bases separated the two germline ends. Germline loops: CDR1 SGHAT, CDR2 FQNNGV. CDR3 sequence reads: CASSLQGYSNQPQHF. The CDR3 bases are TGTGCCAGCAGCTTACAGGGCTATAGCAATCAGCCCCAGCATTTT. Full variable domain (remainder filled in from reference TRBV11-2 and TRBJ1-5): EAGVAQSPRYKIIEKRQSVAFWCNPISGHATLYWYQQILGQGPKLLIQFQNNGVVDDSQLPKDRFSAERLKGVDSTLKIQPAKLEDSAVYLCASSLQGYSNQPQHFGDGTRLSIL.

CDR3 sequence: CASSLVGGGANEQFF. The CDR3 DNA sequence: TGTGCCAGCAGCTTAGTGGGCGGGGGGGCCAATGAGCAGTTCTTC. The chain has TRBV7-2 and TRBJ2-1, with 9 positions matching TRBD2. CDR3 length: 15 amino acids. The trim removed 1 base at V and 6 bases at J, leaving 4 bases unmatched. Germline V gene sequence: CDR1 SGHTA, CDR2 FQGNSA.

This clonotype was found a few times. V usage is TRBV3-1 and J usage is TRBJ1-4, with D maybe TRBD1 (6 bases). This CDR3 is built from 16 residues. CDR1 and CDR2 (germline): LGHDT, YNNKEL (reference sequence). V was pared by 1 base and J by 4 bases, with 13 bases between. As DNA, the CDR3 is TGTGCCAGCAGCCAAGCCTCCACAGGGAATAATGAAAAACTGTTTTTT. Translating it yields CASSQASTGNNEKLFF.

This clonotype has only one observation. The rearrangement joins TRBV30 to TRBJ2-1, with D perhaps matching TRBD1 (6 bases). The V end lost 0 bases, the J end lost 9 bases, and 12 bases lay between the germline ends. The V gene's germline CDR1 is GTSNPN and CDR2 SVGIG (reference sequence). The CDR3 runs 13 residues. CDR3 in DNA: TGTGCCTGGAGTGTAGTTCCCAGGGGTGAGCAGTTCTTC. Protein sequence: CAWSVVPRGEQFF.

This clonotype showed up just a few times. Here the CDR3 reads CASSDGQRYNEQFF. The DNA of the CDR3 is TGTGCCAGCAGCGACGGACAGCGTTACAATGAGCAGTTCTTC. V is TRBV9 and J is TRBJ2-1, with D perhaps matching TRBD1 (6 bases). Germline V gives CDR1 SGDLS, CDR2 YYNGEE. The CDR3 sequence is 14 residues long. V was shortened by 3 bases and J by 4 bases, with 11 bases between the two germline ends.

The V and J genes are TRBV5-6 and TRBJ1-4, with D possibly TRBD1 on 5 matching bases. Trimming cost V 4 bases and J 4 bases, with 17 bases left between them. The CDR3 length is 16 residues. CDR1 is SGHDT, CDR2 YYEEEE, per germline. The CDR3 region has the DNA TGTGCCAGCAGCCCGGGGACGGGGTCAATTAATGAAAAACTGTTTTTT. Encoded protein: CASSPGTGSINEKLFF.

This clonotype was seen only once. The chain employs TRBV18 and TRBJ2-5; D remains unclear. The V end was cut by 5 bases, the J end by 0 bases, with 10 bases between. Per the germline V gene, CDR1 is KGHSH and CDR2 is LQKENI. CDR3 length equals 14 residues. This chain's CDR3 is CASSTNLNQETQYF. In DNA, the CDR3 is TGTGCCAGCTCAACTAACCTTAACCAAGAGACCCAGTACTTC.

The CDR3 DNA sequence: TGTGCCAGCAGTGGCCAGGGGGCCTTTTACAATGAGCAGTTCTTC. As protein: CASSGQGAFYNEQFF. This chain uses TRBV6-1 with TRBJ2-1; 8 nucleotides agree with TRBD1. Germline V gene lookup returns CDR1 MNHNS and CDR2 SASEGT. J was trimmed by 4 bases and V by 4 bases; bases with no gene match: 6. The CDR3 runs to 15 residues.

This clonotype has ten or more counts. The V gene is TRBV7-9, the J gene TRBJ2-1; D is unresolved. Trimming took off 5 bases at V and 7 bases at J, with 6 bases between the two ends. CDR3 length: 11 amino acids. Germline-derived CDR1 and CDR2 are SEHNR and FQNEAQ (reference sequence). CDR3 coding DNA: TGTGCCAGCAGCCCTCAAAATGAGCAGTTCTTC. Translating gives CASSPQNEQFF.

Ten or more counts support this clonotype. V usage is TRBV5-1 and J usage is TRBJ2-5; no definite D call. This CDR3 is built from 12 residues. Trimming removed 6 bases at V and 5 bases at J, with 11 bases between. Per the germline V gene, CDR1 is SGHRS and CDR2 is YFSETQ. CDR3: CASIGAGETQYF. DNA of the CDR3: TGCGCCAGCATCGGCGCTGGGGAGACCCAGTACTTC.